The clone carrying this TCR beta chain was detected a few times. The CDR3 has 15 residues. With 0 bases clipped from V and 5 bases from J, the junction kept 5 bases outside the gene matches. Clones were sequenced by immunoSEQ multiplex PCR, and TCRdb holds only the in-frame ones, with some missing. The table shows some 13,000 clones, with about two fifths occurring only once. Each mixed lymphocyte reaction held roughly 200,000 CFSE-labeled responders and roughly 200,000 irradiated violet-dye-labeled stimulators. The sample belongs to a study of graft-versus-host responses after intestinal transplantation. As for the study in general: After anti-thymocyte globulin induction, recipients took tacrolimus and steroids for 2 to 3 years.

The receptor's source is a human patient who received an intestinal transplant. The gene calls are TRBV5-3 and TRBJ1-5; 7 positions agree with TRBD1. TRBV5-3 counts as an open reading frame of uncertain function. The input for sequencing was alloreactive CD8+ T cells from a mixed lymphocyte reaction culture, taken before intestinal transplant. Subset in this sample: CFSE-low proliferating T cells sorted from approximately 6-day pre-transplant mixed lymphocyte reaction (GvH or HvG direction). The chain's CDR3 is CARSLDRGRDQPQHF. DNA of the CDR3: TGTGCCAGAAGCTTGGACAGGGGTCGGGATCAGCCCCAGCATTTT.